Below are 21 T cell receptor beta chains sequenced from a single sample in a study of T cells in Graves' hyperthyroidism and ophthalmopathy (dated by TCRdb to the late 2010s). Library preparation used multiplex PCR. Sequencer: Illumina HiSeq 2000. TCR beta CDR3 regions were amplified from RNA transcripts. The first round of RT-PCR for the TCR CDR3 was performed with the HTBI primer set and the Qiagen OneStep RT-PCR kit. TCRdb reprocessed the public reads (quality trimming at Q25 with fastp, clone calling with MiXCR) and kept in-frame beta chains. Rows merge per CDR3 protein into single entries with the most common DNA and genes. This sample comprises some 420,000 distinct CDR3 sequences, roughly an eighth of them detected only once. Of the sample, about 5% falls within the top ten clones. The sequencing sample was made of blood. These TCRs come from a woman under 30 with Graves' hyperthyroidism.

There are a few counts of this clonotype. The V call is TRBV28, the J call TRBJ1-2, with D possibly TRBD1 on 5 matching bases. V lost 8 bases to trimming and J lost 5 bases, with 12 bases between them. This CDR3 has 12 amino acids. In germline, CDR1 is MDHEN, CDR2 SYDVKM. In nucleotides, the CDR3 is TGTGCCAGCGGCTCAAAGGGGTATGGCTACACCTTC. Protein product: CASGSKGYGYTF.

The chain links TRBV12-3 or TRBV12-4 to TRBJ1-1, with D possibly being TRBD1 (5 bases). Trimming left V 7 bases short and J 5 bases short, with 17 bases between. The CDR3 has 14 amino acids. In DNA form, the CDR3 reads TGTGCCAGCAACTCGCGAGTGGAGGGGACTGAAGCTTTCTTT. Translating it yields CASNSRVEGTEAFF.

This rearrangement joins TRBV3-1 to TRBJ2-1, with a weak D call TRBD2 (5 bases). Trimming cost V 1 base and J 9 bases, with 16 bases left between them. The CDR3 consists of 15 residues. Germline V CDR1 and CDR2: LGHDT, YNNKEL (reference sequence). The CDR3 is CASSQVGSRAGEQFF. The CDR3 nucleotides read TGTGCCAGCAGCCAAGTAGGTTCTAGGGCGGGTGAGCAGTTCTTC.

This clonotype was recorded many times. The rearrangement uses TRBV6-4 and TRBJ2-5; 13 nucleotides match TRBD2. Germline CDR1 reads MRHNA; CDR2 reads SNTAGT. CDR3 length: 18 residues. Losses at the gene ends were 6 bases for V and 2 bases for J; bases not matched to a gene: 12. CDR3 nucleotides: TGTGCCAGCAGCCACGGACTAGCGGGAGTACGAGGGCAAGAGACCCAGTACTTC. Translating it yields CASSHGLAGVRGQETQYF.

This chain uses TRBV27 with TRBJ2-7; 10 bases match TRBD1. This CDR3 has 15 residues. CDR1 MNHEY and CDR2 SMNVEV come from the germline V gene (reference sequence). V trimming: 2 bases; J trimming: 5 bases; junction bases outside the gene matches: 6. CDR3 nucleotide sequence: TGTGCCAGCAGTTTAGGTAGACAGGGGGCCCACGAGCAGTACTTC. This codes for CASSLGRQGAHEQYF.

This clonotype was picked up many times. The chain combines TRBV10-3 with TRBJ2-3, with 7 bases aligning to TRBD2. Germline lookup yields CDR1 ENHRY and CDR2 SYGVKD. The CDR3 covers 14 residues. V lost 6 bases, J lost 6 bases, and 9 bases stayed unmatched. The CDR3 protein is CAIRPGLDADTQYF. As DNA, the CDR3 is TGTGCCATCAGACCCGGACTAGACGCGGATACGCAGTATTTT.

This clonotype was observed a few times. J is TRBJ2-7 and V is TRBV20-1; no clear D gene. Trimming removed 1 base at V and 9 bases at J, with 13 bases between. The CDR3 loop spans 12 amino acids. The germline V gene encodes CDR1 DFQATT and CDR2 SNEGSKA (reference sequence). The CDR3 is CSARGRGLTQYF. CDR3 sequence (DNA): TGCAGTGCTAGAGGACGCGGCTTGACGCAGTACTTC.

This clonotype occurred a few times. The CDR3 protein is CSARDGQGATDTQYF. Written as DNA, the CDR3 is TGCAGTGCTAGAGACGGGCAGGGTGCCACAGATACGCAGTATTTT. The chain is built from TRBV20-1 and TRBJ2-3; D possibly corresponds to TRBD1 (5 bases). V lost 0 bases to trimming and J lost 2 bases, with 12 bases between them. The V gene's germline CDR1 is DFQATT and CDR2 SNEGSKA (reference sequence). The CDR3 has 15 residues.

The rearrangement links TRBV7-2 to TRBJ2-5, with TRBD2 matching over 8 bases. The CDR3 spans 17 residues. Germline V CDR1 and CDR2: SGHTA, FQGNSA. V gave up 2 bases and J gave up 5 bases; unmatched junction bases: 13. The CDR3 coding sequence is TGTGCCAGCAGCTTAATCGTTCGGGCGGGAGGTCGGGAGACCCAGTACTTC. Translated: CASSLIVRAGGRETQYF.

This clonotype was seen only a few times. The J gene is TRBJ2-3, the V gene TRBV7-3; 11 bases are a match to TRBD1. CDR1 is SGHTA and CDR2 is FQGTGA in the germline V gene. The junction had 10 bases not matched to a gene; V was cut back by 5 bases and J by 6 bases. The CDR3 spans 16 residues. The CDR3 is CASSASGTGGGDTQYF. CDR3 DNA: TGTGCCAGCAGCGCCTCCGGGACAGGGGGAGGTGATACGCAGTATTTT.

V and J are TRBV4-1 and TRBJ2-7; tentatively, D is TRBD1 or TRBD2 (5 bases each). In germline, CDR1 is MGHRA, CDR2 YSYEKL. Trimming cost V 1 base and J 1 base, with 11 bases left between them. This CDR3 has 15 residues. Written as DNA, the CDR3 is TGCGCCAGCAGCCAAGCCGGGACGGTTTCCTACGAGCAGTACTTC. This translates into CASSQAGTVSYEQYF.

This clonotype was seen repeatedly, ten times or more. The CDR3 loop reads CASSLDPDLTYEQYF. Written as DNA, the CDR3 is TGTGCCAGCAGCTTAGACCCAGATCTAACCTACGAGCAGTACTTC. The chain combines TRBV11-2 with TRBJ2-7; D remains ambiguous. Trimming took 0 bases from V and 2 from J, leaving 11 bases between them. The germline V gene encodes CDR1 SGHAT and CDR2 FQNNGV. The CDR3 totals 15 residues.

This clonotype was found many times. This chain joins TRBV12-5 and TRBJ2-6, with D unresolved. Germline CDR1 and CDR2: LGHNT and FRNRAP. Deletions cut 6 bases from V and 1 base from J, with 16 bases between. This CDR3 is built from 17 residues. The CDR3 spells CASGPHSPNSGANVLTF. In nucleotides, the CDR3 is TGTGCTAGTGGCCCCCATTCCCCCAATTCTGGGGCCAACGTCCTGACTTTC.

In this sample, this clonotype turned up many times. V is TRBV28 and J is TRBJ1-4; D uncertain. The V gene lost 5 bases and the J gene lost 6 bases, with 10 bases spanning the gap. CDR1 is MDHEN and CDR2 is SYDVKM in the germline V gene. The CDR3 runs 13 residues. CDR3 sequence: CASSPPGDEKLFF. CDR3 bases: TGTGCCAGCAGTCCTCCCGGGGATGAAAAACTGTTTTTT.

CDR3 sequence: CASSIGSGGYEQYF. The CDR3 region has the DNA TGTGCCAGTAGTATAGGCTCAGGGGGGTACGAGCAGTACTTC. The chain couples TRBV19 to TRBJ2-7; weak D call: TRBD1 (7 bases). The germline gives CDR1 LNHDA, CDR2 SQIVND (reference sequence). Trimming shortened V by 1 base and J by 4 bases, and 11 bases separated the two germline ends. The CDR3 totals 14 residues.

This clonotype was detected many times. V gene TRBV18 combines with J gene TRBJ2-1; TRBD2 matches 8 bases. V shed 1 base, J shed 5 bases, and the junction held 4 bases outside the gene matches. The germline V gene encodes CDR1 KGHSH and CDR2 LQKENI. This CDR3 contains 15 residues. The CDR3 protein is CASSPQSGSHNEQFF. CDR3 coding DNA: TGTGCCAGCTCACCACAAAGCGGGAGTCACAATGAGCAGTTCTTC.

This clonotype came up many times. This chain links TRBV20-1 with TRBJ2-7, with a possible D match to TRBD2 (5 bases). The germline CDR1 and CDR2 sequences are DFQATT and SNEGSKA (reference sequence). Deletions cut 4 bases from V and 3 bases from J, with 13 bases between. The CDR3 consists of 13 residues. The DNA of the CDR3 is TGCAGTGCTAACGAGGGAGCGTTCTACGAGCAGTACTTC. The encoded protein is CSANEGAFYEQYF.

This chain uses TRBV9 with TRBJ2-7, with D possibly being TRBD1 (6 bases). Germline CDR1 is SGDLS and CDR2 is YYNGEE. The CDR3 length is 14 residues. V was pared by 0 bases and J by 11 bases, with 18 bases between. The CDR3 here is CASSVGGQAAEEYF. The CDR3 DNA follows: TGTGCCAGCAGCGTAGGGGGGCAGGCGGCGGAGGAGTACTTC.

The V and J genes are TRBV10-3 and TRBJ1-5; D is unclear. CDR3 length equals 14 residues. The germline V gene encodes CDR1 ENHRY and CDR2 SYGVKD. Trimming removed 4 bases at V and 0 bases at J, with 7 bases between. CDR3 sequence (DNA): TGTGCCATCAGTGGCGGCGGTAGCAATCAGCCCCAGCATTTT. This gives the protein CAISGGGSNQPQHF.

Worth noting for this clonotype: A much larger clone lies a single base off, so this may be a read error. No conserved phenylalanine or tryptophan ends this CDR3, so it is likely a read error. This sequence joins TRBV30 and TRBJ2-5, with TRBD1 identical over 8 bases. Trimming took 5 bases from V and 9 from J; bases not matched to a gene: 17. Germline CDR1 GTSNPN, CDR2 SVGIG (reference sequence). This CDR3 spans 15 amino acids. The CDR3 region has the DNA TGTGCCTGGGACAATACCGGGACAGGCACCGGGGCCCAGTACCTC. It encodes CAWDNTGTGTGAQYL.

This clonotype has just a few counts. This chain joins TRBV19 and TRBJ2-6; D is unresolved. Germline V gene data show CDR1 as LNHDA and CDR2 as SQIVND (reference sequence). Trimming cost V 1 base and J 2 bases, with 6 bases left between them. There are 15 residues in the CDR3. CDR3 nucleotides: TGTGCCAGTAGTATAGGGCAGGCTGGGGCCAACGTCCTGACTTTC. The encoded protein is CASSIGQAGANVLTF.